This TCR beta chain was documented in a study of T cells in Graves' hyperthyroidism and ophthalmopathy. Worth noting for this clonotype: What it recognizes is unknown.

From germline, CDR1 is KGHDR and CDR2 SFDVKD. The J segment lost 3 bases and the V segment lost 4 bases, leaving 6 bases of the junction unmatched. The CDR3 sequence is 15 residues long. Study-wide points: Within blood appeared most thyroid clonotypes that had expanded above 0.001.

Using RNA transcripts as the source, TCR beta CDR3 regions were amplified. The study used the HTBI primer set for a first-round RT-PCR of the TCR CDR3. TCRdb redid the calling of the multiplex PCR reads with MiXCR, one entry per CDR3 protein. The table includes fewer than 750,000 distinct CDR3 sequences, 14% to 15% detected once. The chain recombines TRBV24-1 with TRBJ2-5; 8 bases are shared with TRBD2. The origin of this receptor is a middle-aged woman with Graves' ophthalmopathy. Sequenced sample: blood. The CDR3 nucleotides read TGTGCCACCAGTGACCCGGGACTAGGAAAAGAGACCCAGTACTTC. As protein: CATSDPGLGKETQYF.